This T cell receptor (beta chain) was profiled in a study of cytomegalovirus exposure and HLA in healthy donors. Findings of the study overall: Most TCR sequences were seen very rarely across donors, but some public TCRs occurred in many. The listing of 150 or so TCR beta chains classed them as cytomegalovirus-associated. By HLA locus, TCR association rates varied in a later analysis, with DRB1 showing the most and HLA-C the fewest. Earlier findings revealed that most TCR beta V segments proved productive either about 90% or about 30% of the time.

On this clone: Its antigen is currently unknown.

In germline, CDR1 is SNHLY, CDR2 FYNNEI. The germline V and J ends were trimmed by 2 bases and 5 bases, with 15 bases remaining between them. The CDR3 length is 15 residues. This PCR relied on a set of 60 Vbeta primers and 13 Jbeta primers. Profiling relied on immunoSEQ multiplex PCR, and the TCRdb table lists in-frame clones only, not all of them. The sample yields around 150,000 clones, approximately 79% seen once. This clonotype was sampled from a man aged 35-49 years in good health and CMV-seronegative. What was sequenced was PBMCs. The chain has TRBV2 and TRBJ1-1; D perhaps matches TRBD1 (6 bases). CDR3 in DNA: TGTGCCAGCAGTGAACCCCAGGGAAGGGGGACTGAAGCTTTCTTT. Translating it yields CASSEPQGRGTEAFF.